A single sample is the source of the 20 T cell receptor beta chains below, sequenced in a study of metastatic and nonmetastatic thyroid tumors. Nobody among the patients had been given any treatment before thyroid surgery. MiXCR reprocessed the PCR reads for TCRdb. The data contain roughly 63,000 clones, 15% to 20% of them seen just once; the ten biggest clones take up around 9%. Sequenced: blood. The receptors derive from a male donor with papillary thyroid cancer or a benign thyroid nodule (not recorded which). Some clones in this sample may be carry-over from other donors' samples.

The chain recombines TRBV4-1 with TRBJ1-2; maybe TRBD1 (5 bases). This CDR3 spans 17 amino acids. Per germline, CDR1 MGHRA and CDR2 YSYEKL. V lost 2 bases, J lost 5 bases, and 21 bases lay in between. The CDR3 DNA reads TGCGCCAGCAGCCAATCCGCCCCGGGTGGGGGTAGGTATGGCTACACCTTC. Residues: CASSQSAPGGGRYGYTF.

In this sample, this clone turned up many times. The chain combines TRBV7-9 with TRBJ2-1, with D uncertain. The CDR3 runs 13 residues. V was trimmed by 1 base and J by 5 bases, leaving 6 bases between them. CDR1 and CDR2 from the germline V gene are SEHNR and FQNEAQ (reference sequence). This CDR3 is CASSLESDNEQFF. CDR3 nucleotides: TGTGCCAGCAGCTTAGAGTCCGACAATGAGCAGTTCTTC.

As for this clone: Likely a read error: the CDR3 ends without its conserved phenylalanine or tryptophan. The CDR3 region has the DNA TGTGCCAGCAGTCTTGCATACGAGCAGTACCTC. It translates to CASSLAYEQYL. The chain carries TRBV2 and TRBJ2-7; D unclear. CDR1 and CDR2 from the germline V gene are SNHLY and FYNNEI. This CDR3 has 11 residues. Between the trimmed V and J ends, which lost 5 bases and 4 bases, there was a span of 6 bases.

On this clone: A much larger clone lies a single base off, so this may be a read error. The V gene is TRBV11-2, the J gene TRBJ2-6, with 8 bases matching TRBD1. The germline V gene encodes CDR1 SGHAT and CDR2 FQNNGV. V lost 3 bases to trimming and J lost 0 bases; unmatched junction nucleotides: 7. The CDR3 totals 18 residues. The CDR3 sequence is CASSLRDRFYSGANVLTF. The DNA of the CDR3 is TGTGCCAGCAGCTTGAGGGACAGGTTCTACTCTGGGGCCAACGTCCTGACTTTC.

This clone was observed at least ten times. V gene TRBV7-9 combines with J gene TRBJ1-2; a possible D gene is TRBD1 (5 bases). Germline loops: CDR1 SEHNR, CDR2 FQNEAQ (reference sequence). V was shortened by 1 base and J by 6 bases, with 9 bases between the two germline ends. The CDR3 is 13 residues long. This chain's CDR3 is CASSLEWGDGYTF. In DNA, the CDR3 is TGTGCCAGCAGCTTAGAGTGGGGGGATGGCTACACCTTC.

This clone is labeled as medium-sized. The chain has TRBV27 and TRBJ2-1; D is possibly TRBD1 or TRBD2 (5 bases each). CDR3 size: 15 residues. The germline CDR1 and CDR2 sequences are MNHEY and SMNVEV (reference sequence). V gave up 0 bases and J gave up 7 bases, with 13 bases separating them. CDR3 coding DNA: TGTGCCAGCAGTTTATCCCCCGGGACGGTGAATGAGCAGTTCTTC. Encoded protein: CASSLSPGTVNEQFF.

This clone is a singleton in its sample. The CDR3 here is CSATSGTLYTQYF. The CDR3 DNA follows: TGCAGTGCCACCTCCGGCACTCTATATACGCAGTATTTT. The gene calls are TRBV20-1 and TRBJ2-3; no firm D call. V was shortened by 6 bases and J by 7 bases, with 17 bases between the two germline ends. The CDR3 is made up of 13 amino acids. Per the germline V gene, CDR1 is DFQATT and CDR2 is SNEGSKA (reference sequence).

This clone turned up a few times. This may arise from a read error, as a much more abundant clone is one base away. J is TRBJ2-7 and V is TRBV18; no reliable D call. The CDR3 has 17 residues. Trimming shortened V by 3 bases and J by 4 bases, and 22 bases separated the two germline ends. The germline gives CDR1 KGHSH, CDR2 LQKENI. The CDR3, as DNA: TGTGCCAGCTCACCTACCAGGTCGAAATTTAATGGATACGAGCAGTACTTC. Its protein is CASSPTRSKFNGYEQYF.

Note on this clone: A read error is possible here, since a much larger clone lies one base away. The same CDR3 can be traced to other DNA sequences in this sample. The chain couples TRBV7-3 to TRBJ2-3, with D perhaps TRBD2 (6 bases). Trimming took 4 bases from V and 6 from J, leaving 20 bases between them. The germline CDR1 and CDR2 sequences are SGHTA and FQGTGA. The CDR3 totals 16 residues. The CDR3 reads CASSSQGAGGRDTQYF. The CDR3 DNA sequence: TGTGCCAGCAGCTCCCAGGGAGCGGGTGGCCGGGATACGCAGTATTTT.

At least ten counts were recorded for this clone. The V and J genes are TRBV12-3 or TRBV12-4 and TRBJ2-7; D not certain. Trimming took 6 bases from V and 6 from J, leaving 12 bases between them. This CDR3 has 12 residues. The chain's CDR3 is CASSLFPGEQYF. Written as DNA, the CDR3 is TGTGCCAGCAGCTTGTTCCCGGGCGAGCAGTACTTC.

This rearrangement joins TRBV27 to TRBJ2-6; D not certain. Germline CDR1 and CDR2: MNHEY and SMNVEV (reference sequence). V was trimmed by 7 bases and J by 3 bases, leaving 4 bases between them. The CDR3 length is 12 residues. CDR3 sequence: CASTSGANVLTF. CDR3 coding DNA: TGTGCCAGCACTAGTGGGGCCAACGTCCTGACTTTC. Looking up the rest from reference TRBV27 and TRBJ2-6 gives the full variable domain: EAQVTQNPRYLITVTGKKLTVTCSQNMNHEYMSWYRQDPGLGLRQIYYSMNVEVTDKGDVPEGYKVSRKEKRNFPLILESPSPNQTSLYFCASTSGANVLTFGAGSRLTVL.

This clone showed up many times. The rearrangement uses TRBV9 and TRBJ2-3; 14 bases match TRBD2. The CDR3 has 18 residues. The V and J ends lost 3 bases and 1 base, in that order; junction bases with no gene match: 7. CDR1 and CDR2 (germline): SGDLS, YYNGEE. Written as DNA, the CDR3 is TGTGCCAGCAGCGCGGGACTAGCGGGGGACTTCGGCACAGATACGCAGTATTTT. It specifies CASSAGLAGDFGTDTQYF. The whole variable domain, filled in from reference TRBV9 and TRBJ2-3, reads DSGVTQTPKHLITATGQRVTLRCSPRSGDLSVYWYQQSLDQGLQFLIQYYNGEERAKGNILERFSAQQFPDLHSELNLSSLELGDSALYFCASSAGLAGDFGTDTQYFGPGTRLTVL.

This clone was found many times. V gene TRBV5-1 combines with J gene TRBJ1-1, with D possibly TRBD1 on 5 matching bases. V lost 1 base, J lost 1 base, and 8 bases lay in between. CDR3 size: 14 residues. Looked up from germline, CDR1 is SGHRS and CDR2 is YFSETQ. CDR3 amino acids: CASSLNQGNTEAFF. The DNA for the CDR3 is TGCGCCAGCAGCTTGAATCAGGGGAACACTGAAGCTTTCTTT.

There are many counts of this clone. The CDR3 protein is CASSLEGGAGQGAGNTIYF. The CDR3, as DNA: TGTGCCAGCAGCTTAGAGGGTGGCGCCGGACAGGGAGCTGGAAACACCATATATTTT. V and J are TRBV7-7 and TRBJ1-3; 8 bases map to TRBD1. Losses at the gene ends were 1 base for V and 2 bases for J; bases not matched to a gene: 13. CDR3 length: 19 residues. Germline CDR1 is SSHAT and CDR2 is FNYEAQ (reference sequence).

The table lists this clone with many counts. This chain connects TRBV20-1 to TRBJ1-2, with D unclear. The germline V gene has CDR1 DFQATT and CDR2 SNEGSKA (reference sequence). Trimming removed 3 bases from V and 9 bases from J, with 11 bases in between. This CDR3 is 11 amino acids long. The CDR3 DNA reads as TGCAGTGCTAGCCCCATGAGGAGCTACACCTTC. Its protein product is CSASPMRSYTF.

This sequence joins TRBV5-1 and TRBJ2-2; no firm D call. Germline V CDR1 and CDR2: SGHRS, YFSETQ. V shed 7 bases and J shed 5 bases, with 12 bases lying between them. CDR3 length equals 13 residues. In DNA, the CDR3 is TGCGCCAGCGGTCACTTAAAAACCGGGGAGCTGTTTTTT. It codes for CASGHLKTGELFF.

To note about this clone: A much larger clonotype is one base distant, so this may be a read error. V is TRBV5-6 and J is TRBJ2-2; D is tentatively TRBD1 or TRBD2 (5 bases each). This CDR3 region has 13 residues. Per germline, CDR1 SGHDT and CDR2 YYEEEE. The CDR3 loop reads CASSLWGTVELFF. The CDR3 DNA reads TGTGCCAGCAGCTTGTGGGGGACCGTGGAGCTGTTTTTT.

In regard to this clone: A much larger clonotype is one base distant, so this may be a read error. V and J are TRBV29-1 and TRBJ2-1; possible D gene TRBD1, 6 bases. Germline CDR1 and CDR2: SQVTM and ANQGSEA. V was pared by 2 bases and J by 5 bases, with 10 bases between. The CDR3 has 13 residues. CDR3 sequence: CSVEQGSDNEQFF. CDR3 coding DNA: TGCAGCGTTGAACAGGGGAGTGACAATGAGCAGTTCTTC.

The rearrangement links TRBV24-1 to TRBJ1-3, with D hard to call. V lost 4 bases, J lost 0 bases, and 0 bases lay in between. In germline, CDR1 is KGHDR, CDR2 SFDVKD. CDR3 length: 12 amino acids. This chain's CDR3 is CATSDSGNTIYF. The CDR3 DNA follows: TGTGCCACCAGTGACTCTGGAAACACCATATATTTT.

Many counts were recorded for this clone. V usage is TRBV28 and J usage is TRBJ1-3, with no clear D. Germline lookup yields CDR1 MDHEN and CDR2 SYDVKM. The CDR3 has 14 amino acids. The germline V and J ends were trimmed by 3 bases and 5 bases, with 11 bases remaining between them. This CDR3 is CASSLLGSRNTIYF. CDR3 nucleotide sequence: TGTGCCAGCAGTTTGCTCGGATCAAGAAACACCATATATTTT.